Ten or more counts support the clone carrying this T cell receptor beta chain. Its target is unknown. Trimming took 1 base from V and 2 from J, leaving 11 bases between them. CDR3 length: 15 residues. CDR1 SGHRS and CDR2 YFSETQ come from the germline V gene. This entry is derived from a study of neurological immune-mediated disorders. Overall study findings and caveats: While HTLV-1-associated myelopathy showed the greatest TCR clonal expansion, multiple sclerosis showed the least, falling below healthy controls.

The method for making cDNA was 5'RACE, and it used 10-nucleotide random UMIs. The output of every sequencing run, over 170 million TCR-beta sequences, came from 15-18 subjects. One entry per CDR3 protein, called by TCRdb with MiXCR from the 5' RACE reads. Of 70,000 or so distinct CDR3 sequences listed, roughly 3% are singletons. The unsorted libraries were made from 2 million PBMCs kept at -80 C. Sequencing was performed on PBMCs. This TCR was recovered from a woman in her forties or fifties with multiple sclerosis. This chain connects TRBV5-1 to TRBJ2-3, with D possibly being TRBD2 (6 bases). The CDR3 loop reads CASSLYGSNTDTQYF. Written as DNA, the CDR3 is TGCGCCAGCAGCTTGTACGGGAGTAACACAGATACGCAGTATTTT.